This T cell receptor beta chain derives from a study of Graves' ophthalmopathy and Graves' hyperthyroidism. TCR beta CDR3 regions were amplified from RNA transcripts. A first-round RT-PCR used HTBI primers, followed by a second-round multiplex PCR. From the multiplex PCR reads, TCRdb called clonotypes with MiXCR, one entry per CDR3 protein. Of 300,000 to 400,000 distinct CDR3 sequences listed, 15% to 20% are singletons. Remarks on this clonotype: Its antigen is currently unknown.

Findings of the study overall: Ophthalmopathy and stable hyperthyroidism were discriminated by a 13-signature model, with around 88% sensitivity and 80% to 84% specificity.

PBMCs originated in approximately 9.2 ml of fresh peripheral blood. Trimming removed 0 bases from V and 13 bases from J, with 10 bases in between. The CDR3 has 13 residues. The V gene's germline CDR1 is LNHNV and CDR2 YYDKDF (reference sequence). This chain links TRBV15 with TRBJ1-6; tentatively, D is TRBD1 (5 bases). The sequence came from an adult man with Graves' ophthalmopathy. The sequencing input was peripheral blood. CDR3 residues: CATSREARAPLHF. The CDR3 DNA follows: TGTGCCACCAGCAGAGAGGCCAGGGCGCCCCTCCACTTT. The whole variable domain, filled in from reference TRBV15 and TRBJ1-6, reads DAMVIQNPRYQVTQFGKPVTLSCSQTLNHNVMYWYQQKSSQAPKLLFHYYDKDFNNEADTPDNFQSRRPNTSFCFLDIRSPGLGDTAMYLCATSREARAPLHFGNGTRLTVT.